The source of this T cell receptor (beta chain) is a study of shared T cell receptors in the human thymus. In germline, CDR1 is DFQATT, CDR2 SNEGSKA (reference sequence). V was cut by 6 bases and J by 0 bases, with 5 bases left in between. The CDR3 loop spans 11 amino acids. Profiled with immunoSEQ multiplex PCR; TCRdb holds only in-frame clones, not every one. The table records 500,000 to 750,000 clones, more than 75% of them present only once. The sample also formed part of further work on human thymus T cells. That source reports: Resections were taken during corrective heart surgery, and the thymus tissue came from these. In thymic and blood repertoires alike, V and J usage looked biased. Related research described thymic repertoires that were highly overlapping among unrelated individuals.

The sequence derives from a boy younger than two with a congenital heart defect. The chain has TRBV20-1 and TRBJ1-2; D gene uncertain. Sequences were obtained from thymocytes. The CDR3 DNA reads as TGCAGTGCCGAGCCTAACTATGGCTACACCTTC. It specifies CSAEPNYGYTF.